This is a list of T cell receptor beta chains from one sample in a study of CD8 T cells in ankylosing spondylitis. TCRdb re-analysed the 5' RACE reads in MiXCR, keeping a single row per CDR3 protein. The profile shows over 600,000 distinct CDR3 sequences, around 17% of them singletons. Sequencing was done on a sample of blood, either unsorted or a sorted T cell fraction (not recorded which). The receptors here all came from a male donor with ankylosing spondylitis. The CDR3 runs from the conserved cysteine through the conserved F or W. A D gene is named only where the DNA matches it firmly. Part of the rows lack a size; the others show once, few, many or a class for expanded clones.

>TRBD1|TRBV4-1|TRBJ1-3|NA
CASSQGQGAYGNTIYF
TGCGCCAGCAGCCAAGGACAGGGGGCTTATGGAAACACCATATATTTT
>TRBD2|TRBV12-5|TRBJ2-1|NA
CASGRGGRGNEQFF
TGTGCTAGTGGGCGGGGGGGCCGCGGCAATGAGCAGTTCTTC
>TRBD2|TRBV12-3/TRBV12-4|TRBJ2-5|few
CASSSGLAVQETQYF
TGTGCCAGCAGTTCTGGACTAGCGGTCCAAGAGACCCAGTACTTC
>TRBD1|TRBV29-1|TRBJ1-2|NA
CSVELLDRDGSYGYTF
TGCAGCGTTGAATTACTCGACAGGGACGGGTCCTATGGCTACACCTTC
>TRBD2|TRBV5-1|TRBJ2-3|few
CASSLAGDSTDTQYF
TGCGCCAGCTCCTTAGCGGGAGATTCCACAGATACGCAGTATTTT
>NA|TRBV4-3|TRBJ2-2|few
CASSQDGSGSYTGELFF
TGCGCCAGCAGCCAAGATGGGAGTGGGAGTTACACCGGGGAGCTGTTTTTT
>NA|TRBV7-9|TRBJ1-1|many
CASSFEGNRGEAFF
TGTGCCAGCAGCTTCGAGGGTAATAGGGGTGAAGCTTTCTTT
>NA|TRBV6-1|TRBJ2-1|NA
CASRSLAGVRNEQFF
TGTGCCAGCAGGTCCCTAGCTGGGGTTAGGAATGAGCAGTTCTTC
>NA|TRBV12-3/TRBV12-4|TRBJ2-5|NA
CASSLKELGETQYF
TGTGCCAGCAGTTTAAAAGAGCTTGGGGAGACCCAGTACTTC
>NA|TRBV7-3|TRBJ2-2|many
CASSLAPGVPTGELFF
TGTGCCAGCAGCTTAGCCCCGGGGGTTCCCACCGGGGAGCTGTTTTTT
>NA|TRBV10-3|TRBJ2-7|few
CAISESAGAYEQYF
TGTGCCATCAGTGAGTCTGCAGGGGCCTACGAGCAGTACTTC
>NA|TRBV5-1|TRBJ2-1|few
CASTPEGKTYNEQFF
TGCGCCAGCACCCCGGAGGGGAAAACCTACAATGAGCAGTTCTTC
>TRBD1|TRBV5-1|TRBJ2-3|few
CASSPGQGRSDTQYF
TGCGCCAGCAGCCCGGGACAGGGGAGGTCAGATACGCAGTATTTT